Detailed here is one T cell receptor beta chain. The antigen is undetermined. With 3 bases removed from V and 0 bases from J, the gap between germline ends came to 9 bases. CDR3 length: 14 residues. CDR1 and CDR2 from the germline V gene are LNHNV and YYDKDF (reference sequence). The data were obtained in a study of cytomegalovirus exposure and HLA in healthy donors. Whole-study findings and limits: Highly shared variants forming one cluster were likely a sequencing artifact. 87-base-pair reads could not separate some V segments, including TRBV6-2 and TRBV6-3. Altogether, 170 or so TCR beta chains were recorded as cytomegalovirus-associated.

The PCR employed 60 Vbeta primers together with 13 Jbeta primers. The table came from immunoSEQ multiplex PCR; TCRdb's copy has only in-frame clones and leaves some out. The sample has around 200,000 clones, around 80% seen once. The chain is built from TRBV15 and TRBJ2-7, with D possibly being TRBD1 (6 bases). The sample consisted of PBMCs. This sequence originates from a woman aged 55-70 years in good health and CMV-seropositive. CDR3 amino acids: CATSSTGFSYEQYF. For the CDR3, the DNA is TGTGCCACCAGCAGTACAGGGTTCTCCTACGAGCAGTACTTC.